At least ten counts were recorded for the clone carrying this T cell receptor beta chain. The antigen is unknown. V gave up 4 bases and J gave up 6 bases; unmatched junction bases: 6. From germline, CDR1 is SQVTM and CDR2 ANQGSEA. The CDR3 length is 13 residues. The sample comes from a study of blood T cells in healthy people across ages. The study's findings and limits: It was the long-lived donors that had more naive CD4+ cells and higher diversity than aged donors. PBMCs that were unsorted prevented a conclusive naive versus antigen-experienced comparison. While age rose, TCR beta diversity per million T cells dropped in a roughly linear way.

Next came a second PCR, run for about 7 to 12 cycles, which used a sample-barcoded 5' primer along with a J-beta primer mix. A template-switch adaptor that had 12 random nucleotides put a tag on each cDNA molecule. TCRdb re-called the 5' RACE reads through MiXCR, storing one row per CDR3 protein. The sample lists around 1.7 million distinct CDR3 sequences; under 30% were seen once. The receptor was isolated from a woman under 40 in good health. Sequenced input: blood. This sequence joins TRBV29-1 and TRBJ2-7, with 10 bases that match TRBD1. CDR3 loop: CSVVSDRGLEQYF. The CDR3, as DNA: TGCAGCGTTGTGTCCGACAGGGGGCTCGAGCAGTACTTC.